Listed below are T cell receptor beta chains from one sample, sequenced in a study of blood T cell repertoires in COVID-19. Profiling relied on immunoSEQ multiplex PCR, and the TCRdb table lists in-frame clones only, not all of them. The sample contains tens of thousands of clones, more than 70% of which appear only once. Source material: peripheral blood. Source of these receptors: a man aged 45-60 years with active COVID-19. CDR3s include the opening cysteine and the closing phenylalanine or tryptophan. Fields, in order: clone size, J gene, V gene, CDR3 protein. Only some rows state a clone size, as once, few, many or a class for expanded clones.

.,TRBJ1-6,TRBV28,CASSFIGGGTDNSPLHF
.,TRBJ2-1,TRBV7-2,CASSSGTSYSNEQFF
.,TRBJ2-5,TRBV14,CASSPLGTRRGETQYF
.,TRBJ2-1,TRBV19,CASSSIQGDEQFF
.,TRBJ2-3,TRBV7-2,CASSLGLGGDTQYF
.,TRBJ2-3,TRBV19,CASTGGVGTDTQYF
.,TRBJ2-3,TRBV5-4,CASSFTSGGETDTQYF
.,TRBJ1-3,TRBV30,CAWTPVISGNTIYF
.,TRBJ2-5,TRBV5-4,CASSPLTSGSWETQYF
.,TRBJ2-6,TRBV9,CASSVGGGVGANVLTF
.,TRBJ2-7,TRBV9,CASSPAGGDEQYF
once,TRBJ2-1,TRBV7-8,CASSIRTSNRNEQFF
.,TRBJ2-3,TRBV9,CASSGDGRGGRRDTQYF
.,TRBJ2-3,TRBV3-1/TRBV3-2,CASSQRTSGRVDTQYF
.,TRBJ2-7,TRBV4-3,CASSPSGLLSPYEQYF
.,TRBJ2-5,TRBV10-3,CAISLLADQETQYF
medium-sized,TRBJ2-7,TRBV6-5,CASNLGAGTEQYF
.,TRBJ1-2,TRBV10-1,CASSEGRATGDGYTF
.,TRBJ2-7,TRBV10-3,CAISQYGPGQGYEQYF
.,TRBJ1-6,TRBV5-5,CASSLRGSSYNSPLHF
.,TRBJ2-1,TRBV3-1/TRBV3-2,CASSQGTSGDLYNEQFF
.,TRBJ2-7,TRBV6-5,CASAQLHEQYF
.,TRBJ1-2,TRBV5-6,CASSPRQGRGYTF